The rows below give T cell receptor beta chains drawn from one sample of a study of post-analysis software for immune sequencing data. TCRdb reprocessed the PCR reads via MiXCR and lists one record per CDR3 protein. Here the sample spans about 770,000 distinct CDR3 sequences, about 43% being singletons. Sequencing input: blood. These TCRs come from a girl aged 10 to 17 with multiple sclerosis. CDR3s include the opening cysteine and the closing phenylalanine or tryptophan. D genes are given only for firm matches. Expanded clones are given a class, and other clones once, few, many or no size at all.

abundance	d_gene	v_gene	j_gene	CDR3nt	CDR3aa
few	TRBD2	TRBV6-5	TRBJ2-1	TGTGCCAGCAGTTTGCTAGCGGGAGGGGGTAATGAGCAGTTCTTC	CASSLLAGGGNEQFF
few	.	TRBV6-6	TRBJ2-7	TGTGCCAGCAGTTACTCGAAACTAGGCCACTCCTACGAGCAGTACTTC	CASSYSKLGHSYEQYF
.	.	TRBV6-5	TRBJ2-5	TGTGCCAGCAGACCCAATCCGACGGGCGAGCAAGAGACCCAGTACTTC	CASRPNPTGEQETQYF
.	.	TRBV20-1	TRBJ2-2	TGCAGTGCTAGGGGACTGTACACCGGGGAGCTGTTTTTT	CSARGLYTGELFF
many	TRBD2	TRBV6-2/TRBV6-3	TRBJ2-7	TGTGCCAGCAGCCCGGGACTAGCGCATTACGAGCAGTACTTC	CASSPGLAHYEQYF
.	.	TRBV10-2	TRBJ2-6	TGCGCCAGCAGTGACCCACAGGCTAAGAACTCTGGGGCCAACGTCCTGACTTTC	CASSDPQAKNSGANVLTF
.	.	TRBV6-6	TRBJ1-4	TGTGCCAGCATTGAGGGAAGGGGAACTAATGAAAAACTGTTTTTT	CASIEGRGTNEKLFF
.	TRBD1	TRBV11-1	TRBJ2-5	TGTGCCAGCAGCTTAGGCCAGGGACAGCAAGAGACCCAGTACTTC	CASSLGQGQQETQYF
few	.	TRBV20-1	TRBJ2-1	TGCAGTGCTAGAGATGGGGGGACGGAACAGCAGTTCTTC	CSARDGGTEQQFF
few	.	TRBV6-6	TRBJ2-7	TGTGCCAGCACCTCAGAGTATAGCTCCTACGAGCAGTACTTC	CASTSEYSSYEQYF
few	TRBD2	TRBV15	TRBJ2-3	TGTGCCACCAGCCTAAATATTCTTAGCGGGAGCTTTGCAGATACGCAGTATTTT	CATSLNILSGSFADTQYF
.	.	TRBV2	TRBJ1-2	TGTGCCAGCACCACGGGACTTTCTGACTATGGCTACACCTTC	CASTTGLSDYGYTF
.	TRBD2	TRBV5-1	TRBJ2-1	TGCGCCAGCAGCTTGGGGCGGGAGTGGTACAATGAGCAGTTCTTC	CASSLGREWYNEQFF
once	.	TRBV6-5	TRBJ2-2	TGTGCCAGCAGTTACTCAGCCGGATCGGGGACCGGGGAGCTGTTTTTT	CASSYSAGSGTGELFF
.	.	TRBV29-1	TRBJ2-5	TGCAGCGTTGAAGATGGACTCACCCCCAGGACGTCCCAGTACTTC	CSVEDGLTPRTSQYF
many	.	TRBV29-1	TRBJ1-2	TGCAGCGTTGAGCGCGGTGGGGGCTACACCTTC	CSVERGGGYTF
.	.	TRBV7-2	TRBJ1-1	TGTGCCAGCAGCTTCCGAGGTCTGGGTCAGCGAGTCACTGAAGCTTTCTTT	CASSFRGLGQRVTEAFF
.	TRBD2	TRBV11-2	TRBJ2-3	TGTGCCAGCAGCTCCCGGACTAGCGACCCAGATACGCAGTATTTT	CASSSRTSDPDTQYF
few	TRBD2	TRBV5-1	TRBJ2-1	TGCGCCAGCAGCTTTAGCGGGACCTACAATGAGCAGTTCTTC	CASSFSGTYNEQFF
many	.	TRBV18	TRBJ2-5	TGTGCCAGCTCGTGGCAAGAGACCCAGTACTTC	CASSWQETQYF
few	.	TRBV24-1	TRBJ2-1	TGTGCCACCAGTGGGGGGCGGGATGAGCAGTTCTTC	CATSGGRDEQFF
.	TRBD2	TRBV20-1	TRBJ2-1	TGCAGTGCCAGCGGGGGCGGGAGGGCCTACAATGAGCAGTTCTTC	CSASGGGRAYNEQFF
.	.	TRBV20-1	TRBJ2-7	TGCAGTGCCCATCTAGCGAATGCAGCCTACGAGCAGTACTTC	CSAHLANAAYEQYF
.	.	TRBV7-3	TRBJ2-1	TGTGCCAGCAGCTTGAGCGGGCCGAGAGACTACAATGAGCAGTTCTTC	CASSLSGPRDYNEQFF
once	TRBD1	TRBV7-9	TRBJ2-7	TGTGCCAGCAGCCCACGTGACAGGGATCCCTACGAGCAGTACTTC	CASSPRDRDPYEQYF
.	.	TRBV27	TRBJ1-6	TGTGCCAGCAGCCGACGGACCCCCAGTTCACCCCTCCACTTT	CASSRRTPSSPLHF
few	TRBD2	TRBV20-1	TRBJ2-7	TGCAGTGCTAGAGATGAGGGCGGGAGCTCCTACGGGCAGTACTTC	CSARDEGGSSYGQYF
.	.	TRBV20-1	TRBJ2-5	TGCAGTGCTAGGGGCCCCTCCCAAGAGACCCAGTACTTC	CSARGPSQETQYF
.	TRBD2	TRBV6-6	TRBJ2-7	TGTGCCAGCAGTTCACCGGGACTAGCGGGAGGGTACGAGCAGTACTTC	CASSSPGLAGGYEQYF
few	.	TRBV2	TRBJ2-1	TGTGCCAGCAGCCCCGTAACCGGGACCTCGAAGAGCTCCTACAATGAGCAGTTCTTC	CASSPVTGTSKSSYNEQFF
.	.	TRBV29-1	TRBJ1-2	TGCAGCGTTCCTACCAGGGAAGGCTACACCTTC	CSVPTREGYTF
.	TRBD2	TRBV7-9	TRBJ2-4	TGTGCCAGCAGCGTCGCCACTAGCGGAGGCAAAAACATTCAGTACTTC	CASSVATSGGKNIQYF
few	TRBD1	TRBV5-1	TRBJ1-2	TGCGCCAGCAGCTTGGACGGGACAGCTAACTATGGCTACACCTTC	CASSLDGTANYGYTF
.	TRBD2	TRBV20-1	TRBJ2-1	TGCAGTGCTAGAGGTTGGGCTAGCGGAAGGAATGAGCAGTTCTTC	CSARGWASGRNEQFF
few	.	TRBV20-1	TRBJ2-4	TGCAGTGCTAGAGATCTGCAAAACATTCAGTACTTC	CSARDLQNIQYF
.	.	TRBV3-1	TRBJ2-1	TGTACCAGCAGCCAAGTTGCCCTAAGGTCGAGTCCGTTCTTC	CTSSQVALRSSPFF
.	.	TRBV12-3/TRBV12-4	TRBJ1-1	TGTGCCAGCACCGTCCCAGGGAACATGAACACTGAAGCTTTCTTT	CASTVPGNMNTEAFF
.	.	TRBV4-1	TRBJ2-3	TGCGCCAGCAGCCAAGACAGGGACCCCACAGATACGCAGTATTTT	CASSQDRDPTDTQYF
.	.	TRBV21-1	TRBJ2-1	TGTGCCAGCAGCAAAGCGACTAGCGGGAGTGGGGATGAGCAGTTCTTC	CASSKATSGSGDEQFF
.	TRBD1	TRBV12-3/TRBV12-4	TRBJ2-4	TGTGCCAGCAGTTTTGGGACAGGGGTAGCCAAAAACATTCAGTACTTC	CASSFGTGVAKNIQYF
.	TRBD2	TRBV7-2	TRBJ2-3	TGTGCCAGCAGCTTAAGCGGGAGTTCGATCGATACGCAGTATTTT	CASSLSGSSIDTQYF
few	.	TRBV10-3	TRBJ2-7	TGTGCCATCAGTGAGTCGCCGGGAGAGGGCGAGCAGTACTTC	CAISESPGEGEQYF
few	.	TRBV27	TRBJ2-3	TGTGCCAGCAGTTTAAGCGGCAACACAGATACGCAGTATTTT	CASSLSGNTDTQYF
many	TRBD2	TRBV29-1	TRBJ2-7	TGCAGCGTTGAAGGGCTAGCGGGGTACGAGCAGTACTTC	CSVEGLAGYEQYF
.	TRBD1	TRBV20-1	TRBJ1-5	TGCAGTGCCATGACCCCGGGACAGCCTAATCAGCCCCAGCATTTT	CSAMTPGQPNQPQHF
few	.	TRBV6-5	TRBJ1-2	TGTGCCAGCAGTACAAGGACAACGCTCTATGGCTACACCTTC	CASSTRTTLYGYTF
.	.	TRBV6-5	TRBJ2-1	TGTGCCAGCAGTTCATCGTTGGAGCAGTTCTTC	CASSSSLEQFF
once	TRBD2	TRBV10-3	TRBJ2-1	TGTGCCATCAGTGGTTCTGCTAGCGGGAGGCCCTCCCAGAAGGAGCAGTTCTTC	CAISGSASGRPSQKEQFF
few	.	TRBV4-3	TRBJ2-3	TGCGCCAGCAGTCCGTTCGGGCGGGCGGATACGCAGTATTTT	CASSPFGRADTQYF
few	.	TRBV12-3/TRBV12-4	TRBJ2-7	TGTGCCAGCAGTTTAACGTGGACGGCCTCCTACGAGCAGTACTTC	CASSLTWTASYEQYF
.	.	TRBV27	TRBJ1-4	TGTGCCAGCAGTCCAAGGGGCGGGGGGACCAAACTGTTTTTT	CASSPRGGGTKLFF
.	.	TRBV5-1	TRBJ2-1	TGCGCCAACAGTCTTCGGGACTCCAGCTCCTACAATGAGCAGTTCTTC	CANSLRDSSSYNEQFF
once	TRBD1	TRBV2	TRBJ1-1	TGTGCCAGCAGTGAATGGGGACAGGTCCGAACCAAAGCTTTCTTT	CASSEWGQVRTKAFF
.	.	TRBV20-1	TRBJ1-5	TGCAGTGCTGGCCTGACAGGTAGCAATCAGCCCCAGCATTTT	CSAGLTGSNQPQHF
once	.	TRBV6-2/TRBV6-3	TRBJ2-1	TGTGCCAGCAGTTACGCCTCAGTTGGGAAGGGAGAGCAGTTCTTC	CASSYASVGKGEQFF
few	TRBD2	TRBV7-2	TRBJ2-7	TGTGCCAGCAGCCCGGGACTAGCGGTTCCTTACGAGCAGTACTTC	CASSPGLAVPYEQYF
few	.	TRBV6-1	TRBJ2-6	TGTGCCAGCAGTTCACGCTTGAGCTCTGGGGCCAACGTCCTGACTTTC	CASSSRLSSGANVLTF
.	TRBD2	TRBV12-3/TRBV12-4	TRBJ2-1	TGTGCCAGCAGTGGAGCGGGGTACAATGAGCAGTTCTTC	CASSGAGYNEQFF